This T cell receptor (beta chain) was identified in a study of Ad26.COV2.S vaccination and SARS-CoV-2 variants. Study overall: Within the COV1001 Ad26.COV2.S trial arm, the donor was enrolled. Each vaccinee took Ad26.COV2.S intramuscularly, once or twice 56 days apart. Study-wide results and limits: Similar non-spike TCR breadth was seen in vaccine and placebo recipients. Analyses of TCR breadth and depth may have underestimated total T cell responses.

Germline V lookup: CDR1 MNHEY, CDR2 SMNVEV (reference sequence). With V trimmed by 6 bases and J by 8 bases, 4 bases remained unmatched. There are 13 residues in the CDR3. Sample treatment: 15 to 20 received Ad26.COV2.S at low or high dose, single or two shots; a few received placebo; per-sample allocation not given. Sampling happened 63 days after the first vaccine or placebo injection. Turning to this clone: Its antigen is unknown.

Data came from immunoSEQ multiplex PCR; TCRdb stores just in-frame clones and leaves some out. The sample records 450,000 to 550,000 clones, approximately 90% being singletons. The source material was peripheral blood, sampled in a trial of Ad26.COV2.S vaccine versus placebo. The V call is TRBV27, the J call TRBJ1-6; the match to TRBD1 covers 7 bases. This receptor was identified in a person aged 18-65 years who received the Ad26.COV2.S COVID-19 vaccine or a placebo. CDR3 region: CASRATGYSPLHF. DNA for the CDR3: TGTGCCAGCAGAGCGACAGGGTATTCACCCCTCCACTTT.